The 7 T cell receptor beta chains below come from one sample, sequenced in a study of T-cell memory formation after mild COVID-19. TCRdb re-called the 5' RACE reads through MiXCR, storing one row per CDR3 protein. The table records about 340,000 distinct CDR3 sequences, approximately 13% of them present only once. Sample: PBMCs or a T cell subset sorted from them (not recorded which). These receptor sequences come from a man aged 18 to 30 who had mild COVID-19 (a few samples of this study predate the infection). Cell type and time point are not known.

The chain combines TRBV20-1 with TRBJ1-1; D gene unclear. This CDR3 spans 16 amino acids. V lost 0 bases and J lost 0, with 14 bases in between. Per germline, CDR1 DFQATT and CDR2 SNEGSKA (reference sequence). The CDR3 region is CSARDGRRYLNTEAFF. CDR3 DNA: TGCAGTGCTAGAGATGGACGACGGTATTTGAACACTGAAGCTTTCTTT.

This clonotype turned up a few times. V and J are TRBV12-3 or TRBV12-4 and TRBJ1-5; D unresolved. CDR3 length equals 14 residues. Trimming removed 5 bases from V and 4 bases from J, with 12 bases in between. The CDR3 is CASSPNERNQPQHF. The CDR3 DNA sequence: TGTGCCAGCAGTCCCAACGAGAGAAATCAGCCCCAGCATTTT.

This clonotype appeared a few times. The chain carries TRBV4-3 and TRBJ2-5, with TRBD1 identical over 7 bases. In germline, CDR1 is LGHNA, CDR2 YSLEER. The CDR3 covers 16 residues. The V and J ends lost 0 bases and 4 bases, in that order; junction bases with no gene match: 8. CDR3 loop: CASSQDFATGRETQYF. In DNA form, the CDR3 reads TGCGCCAGCAGCCAAGACTTTGCGACAGGGAGAGAGACCCAGTACTTC.

This clonotype came up a few times. The chain links TRBV7-2 to TRBJ1-5, with TRBD1 matching 8 bases. Germline loops: CDR1 SGHTA, CDR2 FQGNSA. The trim removed 5 bases at V and 3 bases at J, leaving 6 bases unmatched. The CDR3 consists of 15 residues. The CDR3 sequence is CASSLGQGDNQPQHF. CDR3 sequence (DNA): TGTGCCAGCAGCCTTGGACAGGGTGACAATCAGCCCCAGCATTTT.

This clonotype was detected a few times. The chain joins TRBV6-2 or TRBV6-3 to TRBJ2-7; no reliable D call. The CDR3 runs to 12 residues. Trimming took 11 bases from V and 0 from J, leaving 11 bases between them. The germline V gene encodes CDR1 MNHEY and CDR2 SVGEGT. Written as DNA, the CDR3 is TGTGCCGCGTGTCGGAGCTCCTACGAGCAGTACTTC. Translating gives CAACRSSYEQYF.

This clonotype came up a few times. The chain couples TRBV12-3 or TRBV12-4 to TRBJ1-1; TRBD1 is a possible D gene (5 bases). The CDR3 runs to 13 residues. The germline V and J ends were trimmed by 6 bases and 0 bases, with 8 bases remaining between them. CDR3 DNA: TGTGCCAGCAGACAGGAGTTGAACACTGAAGCTTTCTTT. It encodes CASRQELNTEAFF.

This clonotype has only a few counts. The rearrangement joins TRBV27 to TRBJ1-3; tentatively, D is TRBD1 (5 bases). The CDR3 spans 14 residues. The V gene lost 2 bases and the J gene lost 3 bases, with 8 bases spanning the gap. Germline V CDR1 and CDR2: MNHEY, SMNVEV (reference sequence). The CDR3 protein is CASSLGAFGNTIYF. DNA of the CDR3: TGTGCCAGCAGTTTAGGGGCCTTTGGAAACACCATATATTTT.